These 28 T cell receptor beta chains share one sample of origin, sequenced in a study of cytomegalovirus exposure and HLA in healthy donors. Both 60 Vbeta primers and 13 Jbeta primers went into the PCR. Assay: immunoSEQ multiplex PCR; the TCRdb copy retains only in-frame clones and omits some. This table has under 150,000 clones, about 74% appearing once. Sequences were obtained from PBMCs. Source of these receptors: a woman in her sixties or seventies in good health and CMV-seronegative.

The chain links TRBV28 to TRBJ2-7; tentative D call: TRBD1 (6 bases). The ends were cut back, 1 base at V and 4 bases at J, with 11 bases in the middle. The CDR3 has 14 amino acids. CDR1 is MDHEN, CDR2 SYDVKM, per germline. CDR3 in DNA: TGTGCCAGCAGTTTATCGACAGGCGGATACGAGCAGTACTTC. It encodes CASSLSTGGYEQYF.

The V gene is TRBV7-8, the J gene TRBJ2-7; perhaps TRBD1 as D (5 bases). Germline CDR1 is SGHVS and CDR2 is FQNEAQ. The length of the CDR3 is 14 residues. Trimming left V 0 bases short and J 6 bases short, with 12 bases between. CDR3 sequence reads: CASSLAARRGEQYF. The CDR3 bases are TGTGCCAGCAGCTTAGCGGCGCGAAGGGGCGAGCAGTACTTC.

On this clone: At one boundary the junction diverges from the germline segment, which might be a read error. V and J are TRBV7-9 and TRBJ1-1; no reliable D call. CDR1 and CDR2 (germline): SEHNR, FQNEAQ (reference sequence). The CDR3 extends over 11 amino acids. CDR3 nucleotide sequence: TGTTCCAGCGTAGAGGTGGTTGAAGCTTTCTTT. It specifies CSSVEVVEAFF.

V usage is TRBV10-3 and J usage is TRBJ2-7, with TRBD2 matching 8 bases. The ends lost 5 bases at V and 1 base at J; junction bases unmatched: 4. The germline CDR1 and CDR2 sequences are ENHRY and SYGVKD. This CDR3 spans 14 amino acids. CDR3: CAISPSGRSYEQYF. The CDR3 DNA reads TGTGCCATCAGTCCCAGCGGGAGATCCTACGAGCAGTACTTC.

The chain links TRBV18 to TRBJ2-7; no reliable D call. CDR3 length: 14 amino acids. The V end was cut by 3 bases, the J end by 6 bases, with 15 bases between. Germline V gives CDR1 KGHSH, CDR2 LQKENI. The CDR3, as DNA: TGTGCCAGCTCACCTGTTCTTAGATCGATCGAGCAGTACTTC. It is translated as CASSPVLRSIEQYF. The whole variable domain, filled in from reference TRBV18 and TRBJ2-7, reads NAGVMQNPRHLVRRRGQEARLRCSPMKGHSHVYWYRQLPEEGLKFMVYLQKENIIDESGMPKERFSAEFPKEGPSILRIQQVVRGDSAAYFCASSPVLRSIEQYFGPGTRLTVT.

The chain employs TRBV25-1 and TRBJ2-3, with TRBD2 matching 13 bases. The CDR3 loop spans 15 amino acids. Trimming removed 4 bases from V and 6 bases from J; junction bases left unmatched: 4. Germline V gene lookup returns CDR1 MGHDK and CDR2 SYGVNS. Here the CDR3 reads CASSVGTSGKDTQYF. The CDR3 DNA sequence: TGTGCCAGCAGTGTTGGGACTAGCGGGAAGGATACGCAGTATTTT.

The V gene is TRBV4-1, the J gene TRBJ2-5; 12 nucleotides align to TRBD2. CDR3 size: 15 residues. The ends lost 1 base at V and 11 bases at J; junction bases unmatched: 8. Germline V gives CDR1 MGHRA, CDR2 YSYEKL. The CDR3 reads CASSQGLAGAGEQYF. The CDR3 bases are TGCGCCAGCAGCCAAGGACTAGCGGGAGCGGGTGAGCAGTACTTC.

This chain uses TRBV27 with TRBJ2-7; D ambiguous. V lost 3 bases and J lost 1, with 10 bases in between. The germline gives CDR1 MNHEY, CDR2 SMNVEV (reference sequence). The CDR3 is made up of 14 amino acids. CDR3 in amino acids: CASSFVVLSYEQYF. The CDR3 bases are TGTGCCAGCAGTTTTGTTGTATTATCCTACGAGCAGTACTTC.

This chain uses TRBV9 with TRBJ2-1; D remains unclear. The CDR3 runs to 17 residues. The germline gives CDR1 SGDLS, CDR2 YYNGEE. V was pared by 3 bases and J by 3 bases, with 19 bases between. CDR3 loop: CASSARTSLSVYNEQFF. The CDR3 DNA is TGTGCCAGCAGCGCCAGAACGTCCCTGTCCGTCTACAATGAGCAGTTCTTC.

The V gene is TRBV28, the J gene TRBJ1-5; D is possibly TRBD1 (5 bases). The CDR3 length is 15 residues. Germline V gene data show CDR1 as MDHEN and CDR2 as SYDVKM. Trimming stripped 2 bases from V and 9 bases from J, with 17 bases between. In nucleotides, the CDR3 is TGTGCCAGCAGTTTACGGCAGGGATGGACCGGGCCCCAGCATTTT. Amino acids: CASSLRQGWTGPQHF.

V and J are TRBV21-1 and TRBJ2-7; the D call of TRBD1 is as the table states it, not checked on the DNA. TRBV21-1 is noted as a pseudogene. This CDR3 region has 17 residues. The CDR3 DNA follows: TGTGCCAGCAGCAACCGCGGGCTCAAGAGGGGGCTCTACGAGCAGTACTTC. It is translated as CASSNRGLKRGLYEQYF.

The rearrangement uses TRBV5-1 and TRBJ1-2; tentative D call: TRBD1 (6 bases). Per germline, CDR1 SGHRS and CDR2 YFSETQ. With 4 bases removed from V and 1 base from J, the gap between germline ends came to 11 bases. CDR3 length: 14 residues. The CDR3 DNA reads TGCGCCAGCAGCCCGGGACACCGTAACTATGGCTACACCTTC. Encoded protein: CASSPGHRNYGYTF.

The rearrangement joins TRBV2 to TRBJ1-4, with D possibly matching TRBD1 (6 bases). Trimming took 5 bases from V and 2 from J, leaving 18 bases between them. The CDR3 spans 17 residues. The germline CDR1 and CDR2 sequences are SNHLY and FYNNEI. CDR3 sequence: CASSNPLYRATNEKLFF. The CDR3 DNA reads TGTGCCAGCAGTAACCCCTTATACAGGGCTACTAATGAAAAACTGTTTTTT. The full variable domain, its missing parts supplied by reference TRBV2 and TRBJ1-4, is EPEVTQTPSHQVTQMGQEVILRCVPISNHLYFYWYRQILGQKVEFLVSFYNNEISEKSEIFDDQFSVERPDGSNFTLKIRSTKLEDSAMYFCASSNPLYRATNEKLFFGSGTQLSVL.

This CDR3 reads CASRPESGEGPYEQYF. As DNA, the CDR3 is TGTGCCAGCAGACCCGAATCGGGGGAGGGCCCCTACGAGCAGTACTTC. This chain connects TRBV2 to TRBJ2-7, with 7 bases lining up with TRBD2. CDR3 size: 16 residues. The V segment lost 6 bases and the J segment 2 bases; nucleotides outside the gene matches: 13. CDR1 is SNHLY, CDR2 FYNNEI, per germline.

The rearrangement joins TRBV5-5 to TRBJ2-1; 11 positions agree with TRBD2. This CDR3 is built from 15 residues. V shed 4 bases, J shed 6 bases, and the junction held 6 bases outside the gene matches. Germline CDR1 SGHKS, CDR2 YYEKEE (reference sequence). DNA for the CDR3: TGTGCCAGCAGCGGGGGGGGACTAGCGGTCAATGAGCAGTTCTTC. Residues: CASSGGGLAVNEQFF.

The chain is built from TRBV30 and TRBJ2-2; 8 nucleotides agree with TRBD2. Germline CDR1 GTSNPN, CDR2 SVGIG (reference sequence). The J segment lost 1 base and the V segment lost 3 bases, leaving 7 bases of the junction unmatched. There are 16 residues in the CDR3. The CDR3 region is CAWSTQTSENTGELFF. For the CDR3, the DNA is TGTGCCTGGAGCACCCAGACTAGCGAGAACACCGGGGAGCTGTTTTTT.

The V call is TRBV14, the J call TRBJ2-7; D gene ambiguous. Germline V lookup: CDR1 SGHDN, CDR2 FVKESK. The germline V and J ends were trimmed by 0 bases and 6 bases, with 9 bases remaining between them. The CDR3 loop spans 13 amino acids. Here the CDR3 DNA reads TGTGCCAGCAGCCAAGAGATCGAGCCCGAGCAGTACTTC. It is translated as CASSQEIEPEQYF.

This chain uses TRBV5-5 with TRBJ1-5; D possibly corresponds to TRBD1 (6 bases). Per the germline V gene, CDR1 is SGHKS and CDR2 is YYEKEE (reference sequence). V was pared by 4 bases and J by 4 bases, with 12 bases between. The CDR3 is made up of 14 amino acids. This CDR3 is CASSAYRENQPQHF. CDR3 DNA sequence: TGTGCCAGCAGCGCTTACAGGGAGAATCAGCCCCAGCATTTT.

About this clone: The junction departs from the called germline gene at one end, perhaps through a read error. Distinct nucleotide sequences in the sample also encode this CDR3. The genes are TRBV28 and TRBJ2-7, with 7 bases matching TRBD1. Per germline, CDR1 MDHEN and CDR2 SYDVKM. This CDR3 region has 14 residues. CDR3 nucleotide sequence: TGCGCCAGCCACAGGGGCGGTGCCTCCTACGAGCAGTACTTC. Protein sequence: CASHRGGASYEQYF.

The rearrangement links TRBV7-8 to TRBJ1-2; D uncertain. The V and J ends lost 1 base and 6 bases respectively, with 6 bases between them. CDR3 length: 12 residues. Germline CDR1 reads SGHVS; CDR2 reads FQNEAQ. CDR3 residues: CASSLGGDGYTF. In DNA form, the CDR3 reads TGTGCCAGCAGCTTAGGAGGTGATGGCTACACCTTC.

This chain links TRBV4-1 with TRBJ2-7; D is ambiguous. The CDR3 has 17 residues. CDR1 is MGHRA, CDR2 YSYEKL, per germline. Deletions cut 1 base from V and 2 bases from J, with 18 bases between. The CDR3, as DNA: TGCGCCAGCAGCCAAGCAGTTCTGGGCCGTATAACCTACGAGCAGTACTTC. It yields the protein CASSQAVLGRITYEQYF.

The V and J genes are TRBV28 and TRBJ1-2; D possibly corresponds to TRBD1 (6 bases). Germline lookup yields CDR1 MDHEN and CDR2 SYDVKM. V was cut by 6 bases and J by 4 bases, with 12 bases left in between. The CDR3 is made up of 13 amino acids. Here the CDR3 reads CASRPQGTYGYTF. In DNA, the CDR3 is TGTGCCAGCAGACCACAGGGAACCTATGGCTACACCTTC.

This chain joins TRBV6-1 and TRBJ2-7; D might be TRBD1 (5 bases). V lost 1 base and J lost 5, with 12 bases in between. The CDR3 has 14 residues. Per the germline V gene, CDR1 is MNHNS and CDR2 is SASEGT. The CDR3 reads CASSEVLAGNEQYF. For the CDR3, the DNA is TGTGCCAGCAGTGAAGTGTTGGCAGGGAACGAGCAGTACTTC.

This clone was found once. This chain connects TRBV18 to TRBJ1-1; 7 bases are shared with TRBD1. Germline CDR1 is KGHSH and CDR2 is LQKENI. The CDR3 is 13 amino acids. V shed 3 bases, J shed 10 bases, and the junction held 8 bases outside the gene matches. This chain's CDR3 is CASSPPVGTAAFF. The CDR3 coding sequence is TGTGCCAGCTCACCTCCGGTAGGGACAGCAGCTTTCTTT.

This clone was seen only a few times. V and J are TRBV10-1 and TRBJ2-7; a possible D gene is TRBD2 (5 bases). Germline loops: CDR1 WNHNN, CDR2 SYGVQD (reference sequence). This CDR3 spans 12 amino acids. Trimming shortened V by 6 bases and J by 7 bases, and 13 bases separated the two germline ends. The DNA of the CDR3 is TGCGCCAGCAGGGATCCCCGCGGGGAGCAGTACTTC. This sequence encodes CASRDPRGEQYF.

About this clone itself: One junction end disagrees with the germline gene, perhaps due to a read error. V usage is TRBV7-9 and J usage is TRBJ2-1; 8 nucleotides align to TRBD2. Germline-derived CDR1 and CDR2 are SEHNR and FQNEAQ (reference sequence). This CDR3 contains 12 residues. DNA of the CDR3: TGTTCCAGCAGCGGGGGAGGAGATGAGCAGTTCTTC. It translates to CSSSGGGDEQFF.

The rearrangement uses TRBV13 and TRBJ2-2, with a tentative D call TRBD2 (5 bases). The length of the CDR3 is 14 residues. Germline assignment: CDR1 PRHDT and CDR2 FYEKMQ (reference sequence). Trimming shortened V by 6 bases and J by 3 bases, and 11 bases separated the two germline ends. The CDR3 coding sequence is TGTGCCAGCAGAAGAGGGAGCGACACCGGGGAGCTGTTTTTT. It codes for CASRRGSDTGELFF. The entire variable domain, with the rest obtained from reference TRBV13 and TRBJ2-2, is as follows: AAGVIQSPRHLIKEKRETATLKCYPIPRHDTVYWYQQGPGQDPQFLISFYEKMQSDKGSIPDRFSAQQFSDYHSELNMSSLELGDSALYFCASRRGSDTGELFFGEGSRLTVL.

J is TRBJ1-1 and V is TRBV7-6; perhaps TRBD1 as D (5 bases). Trimming stripped 5 bases from V and 4 bases from J, with 11 bases between. The CDR3 has 13 amino acids. Germline-derived CDR1 and CDR2 are SGHVS and FNYEAQ. CDR3 DNA sequence: TGTGCCAGCAGCCGAGGGAGGGGCACTGAAGCTTTCTTT. Its protein product is CASSRGRGTEAFF.